This T cell receptor (beta chain) originates from a study of T cell changes during pregnancy in multiple sclerosis (dated by TCRdb to between 2018 and 2021). With regard to the full study: The study looked at changes in the T cell repertoire across pregnancy in women with multiple sclerosis.

Receptor amplification or capture employed the immunoSEQ multiplex PCR assay. TCRdb obtained this table from immuneACCESS and retained in-frame rearrangements with V and J assigned. These tables miss some clones; where compared with another copy, unresolved V genes account for less than half of the shortfall, and the remainder is unexplained. The sample records approximately 31,000 clones, roughly nine tenths of which are singletons. Together, the top ten hold roughly 0.45% of the sample. Points on this clone: Its target antigen remains unknown. It has no much larger one-base neighbor in the sample; base qualities were not kept.

The sequences come from CD4+ T cells from peripheral blood mononuclear cells, collected in the second trimester of pregnancy. This clonotype originated in a female donor in good health, enrolled as a control in a pregnancy study.

The DNA is TGTGCCAGCGGTAGGACAGGGGGTTCGTACGAGCAGTACTTC. Its protein is CASGRTGGSYEQYF. The rearranged segments are TRBV27 and TRBJ2-7; the central 10 bases match TRBD1. The CDR3 runs 14 amino acids, cysteine and phenylalanine included. Of the read, only the CDR3 DNA is kept; its 42 bases are in frame from base 1. Clipping removes 8 bases from V and 4 bases from J, with 8 as the unmatched junction base count. From a lookup of the germline V gene (reference sequence), CDR1 and CDR2 are MNHEY and SMNVEV.